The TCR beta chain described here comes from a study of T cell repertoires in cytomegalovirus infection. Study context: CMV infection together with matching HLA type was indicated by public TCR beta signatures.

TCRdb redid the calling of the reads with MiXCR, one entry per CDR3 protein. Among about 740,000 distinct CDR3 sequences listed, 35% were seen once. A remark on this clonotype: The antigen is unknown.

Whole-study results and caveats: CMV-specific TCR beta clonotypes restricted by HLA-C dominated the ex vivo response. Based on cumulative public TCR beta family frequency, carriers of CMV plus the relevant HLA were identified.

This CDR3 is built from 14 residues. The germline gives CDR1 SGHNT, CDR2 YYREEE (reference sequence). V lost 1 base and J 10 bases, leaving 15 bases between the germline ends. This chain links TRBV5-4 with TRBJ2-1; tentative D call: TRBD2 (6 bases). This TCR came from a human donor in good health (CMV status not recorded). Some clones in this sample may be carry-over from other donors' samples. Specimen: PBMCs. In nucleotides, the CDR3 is TGTGCCAGCAGCTTGAGCCCGGGACTTGAGGAGCAGTTCTTC. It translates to CASSLSPGLEEQFF.